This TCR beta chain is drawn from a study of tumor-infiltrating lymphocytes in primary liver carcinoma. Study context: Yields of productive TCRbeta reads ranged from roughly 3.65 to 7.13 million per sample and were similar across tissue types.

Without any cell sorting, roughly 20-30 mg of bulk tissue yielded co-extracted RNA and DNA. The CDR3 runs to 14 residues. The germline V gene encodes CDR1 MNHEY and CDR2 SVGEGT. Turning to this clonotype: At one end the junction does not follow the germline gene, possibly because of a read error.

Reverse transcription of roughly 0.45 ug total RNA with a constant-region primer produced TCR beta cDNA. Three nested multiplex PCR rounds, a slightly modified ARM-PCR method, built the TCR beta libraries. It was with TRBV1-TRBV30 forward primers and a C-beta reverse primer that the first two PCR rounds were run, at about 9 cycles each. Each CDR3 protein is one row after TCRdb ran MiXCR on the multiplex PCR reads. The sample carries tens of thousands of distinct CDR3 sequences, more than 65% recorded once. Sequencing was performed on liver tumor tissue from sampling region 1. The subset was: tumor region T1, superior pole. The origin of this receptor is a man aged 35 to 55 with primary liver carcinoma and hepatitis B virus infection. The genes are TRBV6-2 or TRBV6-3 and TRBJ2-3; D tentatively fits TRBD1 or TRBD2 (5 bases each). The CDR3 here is CASGPEGFADTQYF. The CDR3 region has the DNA TGTGCCAGCGGTCCAGAGGGGTTCGCAGATACGCAGTATTTC.